Each of the 31 T cell receptor beta chains below was sequenced from the same sample in a study of CD8+ T cells in alopecia areata (dated by TCRdb to 2016 to 2018). In the paper's terms, the time point label means: baseline before oral tofacitinib. The library was prepared using the immunoSEQ multiplex PCR assay. RNA was extracted from all samples and reverse transcribed into cDNA, which served as template for TCR sequencing. The clones in this table, taken by TCRdb from immuneACCESS, are in-frame only. Not every clone is retained; where verified, under half of the shortfall comes from an unresolved V gene, and the cause of the rest is unknown. This sample holds about 180,000 clones; roughly 59% were observed only once. The top ten clones comprise about 1.5% of the sample. The input for sequencing was CD4+ T cells sorted from blood, taken at week 0. All receptors derive from a human donor with alopecia areata.

The chain carries TRBV27 and TRBJ1-2, with TRBD1 matching over 9 bases. Germline CDR1 reads MNHEY; CDR2 reads SMNVEV (reference sequence). With V trimmed by 5 bases and J by 7 bases, 8 bases remained unmatched. The CDR3 runs 14 residues. The CDR3 DNA follows: TGTGCCAGCAGTCGCGGGGACAGGGTTAGTGGCTACACCTTC. It codes for CASSRGDRVSGYTF.

The gene calls are TRBV9 and TRBJ1-5; weak D call: TRBD1 (5 bases). Per the germline V gene, CDR1 is SGDLS and CDR2 is YYNGEE. CDR3 length equals 15 residues. V lost 0 bases, J lost 3 bases, and 10 bases lay in between. Here the CDR3 reads CASSVGGLSNQPQHF. CDR3 in DNA: TGTGCCAGCAGCGTAGGGGGGTTGTCCAATCAGCCCCAGCATTTT.

This clone has a single count. V usage is TRBV19 and J usage is TRBJ1-6, with 7 bases fitting TRBD1. From germline, CDR1 is LNHDA and CDR2 SQIVND (reference sequence). V lost 10 bases to trimming and J lost 5 bases; unmatched junction nucleotides: 8. CDR3 size: 14 residues. As DNA, the CDR3 is TGTGCCACGAGAGGACAGGCGAATAATTCACCCCTCCACTTT. This gives the protein CATRGQANNSPLHF. The whole variable domain, filled in from reference TRBV19 and TRBJ1-6, reads DGGITQSPKYLFRKEGQNVTLSCEQNLNHDAMYWYRQDPGQGLRLIYYSQIVNDFQKGDIAEGYSVSREKKESFPLTVTSAQKNPTAFYLCATRGQANNSPLHFGNGTRLTVT.

This chain links TRBV12-5 with TRBJ2-3; D call uncertain. This CDR3 has 16 amino acids. Between the trimmed V and J ends, which lost 4 bases and 0 bases, there was a span of 14 bases. In germline, CDR1 is LGHNT, CDR2 FRNRAP. The CDR3 DNA sequence: TGTGCTAGTGGTTCCCCTTTCGCGGCTAGCACAGATACGCAGTATTTT. Translating it yields CASGSPFAASTDTQYF.

This chain connects TRBV14 to TRBJ1-1; D is ambiguous. The V end was cut by 2 bases, the J end by 4 bases, with 8 bases between. The CDR3 is 13 residues long. The germline V gene has CDR1 SGHDN and CDR2 FVKESK. The CDR3 here is CASSQNMGTEAFF. The CDR3 coding sequence is TGTGCCAGCAGCCAAAATATGGGCACTGAAGCTTTCTTT.

This clone was observed once. The CDR3 DNA reads as TGTGCCTGGAGTGTCAAGGGGAAGTCAGCTGAAGCTTTCTTT. This codes for CAWSVKGKSAEAFF. The rearrangement links TRBV30 to TRBJ1-1, with a possible D match to TRBD1 (5 bases). The V and J ends lost 0 bases and 6 bases respectively, with 14 bases between them. This CDR3 comprises 14 residues. In germline, CDR1 is GTSNPN, CDR2 SVGIG (reference sequence).

The chain uses TRBV5-6 and TRBJ2-7, with D maybe TRBD1 (6 bases). V dropped 4 bases and J dropped 4 bases, with 9 bases sitting between them. The CDR3 covers 12 residues. Germline V lookup: CDR1 SGHDT, CDR2 YYEEEE. The chain's CDR3 is CASSRGQYEQYF. The CDR3 nucleotides are TGTGCCAGCAGCCGCGGACAGTACGAGCAGTACTTC. Full variable domain (missing parts from reference TRBV5-6 and TRBJ2-7): DAGVTQSPTHLIKTRGQQVTLRCSPKSGHDTVSWYQQALGQGPQFIFQYYEEEERQRGNFPDRFSGHQFPNYSSELNVNALLLGDSALYLCASSRGQYEQYFGPGTRLTVT.

Only one count was recorded for this clone. This chain uses TRBV29-1 with TRBJ2-1; 7 positions match TRBD1. V shed 3 bases and J 7 bases; nucleotides not matched to a gene: 15. This CDR3 has 16 residues. CDR1 is SQVTM and CDR2 is ANQGSEA in the germline V gene. This CDR3 reads CSVDGRRQGSGNEQFF. In DNA form, the CDR3 reads TGCAGCGTTGACGGCCGCCGACAGGGTAGTGGGAATGAGCAGTTCTTC.

The chain uses TRBV29-1 and TRBJ2-5, with D possibly called TRBD1 or TRBD2 (7 bases each). V was shortened by 3 bases and J by 3 bases, with 17 bases between the two germline ends. The CDR3 has 15 residues. Germline values: CDR1 SQVTM, CDR2 ANQGSEA. CDR3 sequence: CSVDLGGGQKETQYF. The DNA for the CDR3 is TGCAGCGTTGACCTCGGCGGGGGACAGAAAGAGACCCAGTACTTC.

The table lists this clone with a count of one. The V gene is TRBV28, the J gene TRBJ2-7; D is ambiguous. CDR1 is MDHEN and CDR2 is SYDVKM in the germline V gene. The CDR3 loop spans 15 amino acids. The V end was cut by 6 bases, the J end by 3 bases, with 18 bases between. Here the CDR3 DNA reads TGTGCCAGCAGCCCTGATGCCATCCCAAACTACGAGCAGTACTTC. Its protein product is CASSPDAIPNYEQYF. Combining the CDR3 with reference TRBV28 and TRBJ2-7 gives the whole variable domain DVKVTQSSRYLVKRTGEKVFLECVQDMDHENMFWYRQDPGLGLRLIYFSYDVKMKEKGDIPEGYSVSREKKERFSLILESASTNQTSMYLCASSPDAIPNYEQYFGPGTRLTVT.

This clone was found a few times. The genes are TRBV27 and TRBJ2-1, with 7 bases that match TRBD1. In germline, CDR1 is MNHEY, CDR2 SMNVEV (reference sequence). J lost 5 bases, V lost 2 bases, and 6 bases had no gene match. The CDR3 covers 15 residues. The CDR3 reads CASSLMGQPHNEQFF. CDR3 nucleotide sequence: TGTGCCAGCAGTTTAATGGGACAGCCTCACAATGAGCAGTTCTTC.

The rearrangement joins TRBV5-1 to TRBJ2-7; TRBD1 matches at 11 bases. J gave up 5 bases and V 4 bases, and 5 bases lay outside the gene matches. The CDR3 has 14 residues. CDR1 is SGHRS and CDR2 is YFSETQ in the germline V gene. In nucleotides, the CDR3 is TGCGCCAGCAGCCCGGGACAGGGGGTCGACGAGCAGTACTTC. It translates to CASSPGQGVDEQYF.

This rearrangement joins TRBV29-1 to TRBJ2-3; 7 nucleotides line up with TRBD1. In germline, CDR1 is SQVTM, CDR2 ANQGSEA. CDR3 size: 14 residues. V was pared by 4 bases and J by 2 bases, with 6 bases of the junction left unmatched. The CDR3 loop is CSVVKGAYTDTQYF. CDR3 bases: TGCAGCGTTGTCAAGGGGGCCTACACAGATACGCAGTATTTT.

The V and J genes are TRBV5-1 and TRBJ2-1; 7 bases line up with TRBD2. Germline V lookup: CDR1 SGHRS, CDR2 YFSETQ. CDR3 length equals 18 residues. V lost 1 base and J lost 0; bases outside the gene matches: 10. The CDR3 region has the DNA TGCGCCAGCAGCTTGAGAGCTAGCGGAGGAACCTCCTACAATGAGCAGTTCTTC. It specifies CASSLRASGGTSYNEQFF.

In this sample, this clone turned up a few times. This chain connects TRBV29-1 to TRBJ2-6; 10 bases are shared with TRBD1. V dropped 7 bases and J dropped 2; count of bases not matched to a gene: 8. The CDR3 is 16 amino acids. Germline assignment: CDR1 SQVTM and CDR2 ANQGSEA. The CDR3 region is CSGLDRGDPGANVLTF. DNA for the CDR3: TGCAGCGGACTGGACAGGGGGGACCCTGGGGCCAACGTCCTGACTTTC.

Points on this clone: The same CDR3 can be traced to other DNA sequences in this sample. The chain uses TRBV7-9 and TRBJ2-3; D gene uncertain. The CDR3 has 12 residues. Germline CDR1 is SEHNR and CDR2 is FQNEAQ (reference sequence). V dropped 5 bases and J dropped 3 bases, with 6 bases sitting between them. CDR3 protein: CASSLFTDTQYF. CDR3 DNA: TGTGCCAGCAGCCTATTTACAGATACGCAGTATTTT.

The chain is built from TRBV4-3 and TRBJ2-3; 8 nucleotides match TRBD2. With 1 base clipped from V and 4 bases from J, the junction kept 1 base outside the gene matches. Germline loops: CDR1 LGHNA, CDR2 YSLEER. The CDR3 totals 14 residues. In DNA, the CDR3 is TGCGCCAGCAGCCAAGCGGGGGGGCCAGATACGCAGTATTTT. Translation gives CASSQAGGPDTQYF.

This chain joins TRBV29-1 and TRBJ1-4; D gene ambiguous. V was shortened by 4 bases and J by 6 bases, with 9 bases between the two germline ends. The length of the CDR3 is 12 residues. The germline CDR1 and CDR2 sequences are SQVTM and ANQGSEA. The DNA for the CDR3 is TGCAGCGTTGTTGAAAGTGATGAAAAACTGTTTTTT. It codes for CSVVESDEKLFF.

This rearrangement joins TRBV2 to TRBJ2-7; D is perhaps TRBD1 (6 bases). The length of the CDR3 is 15 residues. Germline-derived CDR1 and CDR2 are SNHLY and FYNNEI. V dropped 6 bases and J dropped 2 bases, with 17 bases sitting between them. This CDR3 reads CASRKQGHKAYEQYF. DNA of the CDR3: TGTGCCAGCAGAAAACAGGGACACAAGGCCTACGAGCAGTACTTC.

This clone was seen more than once but under ten times. The chain combines TRBV14 with TRBJ1-1, with D possibly TRBD1 on 5 matching bases. V was shortened by 3 bases and J by 1 base, with 9 bases between the two germline ends. CDR3 length: 14 residues. Germline V gives CDR1 SGHDN, CDR2 FVKESK. This CDR3 is CASSQPGTNTEAFF. The CDR3 bases are TGTGCCAGCAGCCAGCCCGGGACGAACACTGAAGCTTTCTTT.

The chain carries TRBV29-1 and TRBJ2-7; maybe TRBD2 (6 bases). Germline V gene sequence: CDR1 SQVTM, CDR2 ANQGSEA. The CDR3 length is 16 residues. V lost 6 bases and J 2 bases, leaving 23 bases between the germline ends. The CDR3 nucleotides read TGCAGCGTCCGCCGGAAGGGAGGCCCCGCGGCCTACGAGCAGTACTTC. Its protein is CSVRRKGGPAAYEQYF.

V is TRBV15 and J is TRBJ1-1; D is perhaps TRBD1 (5 bases). The CDR3 totals 17 residues. Germline CDR1 LNHNV, CDR2 YYDKDF (reference sequence). Trimming removed 0 bases from V and 0 bases from J, with 14 bases in between. The CDR3 protein is CATSREGRRSLNTEAFF. For the CDR3, the DNA is TGTGCCACCAGCAGAGAGGGACGCAGATCGTTGAACACTGAAGCTTTCTTT.

This rearrangement joins TRBV5-1 to TRBJ2-7; D not certain. The V end was cut by 4 bases, the J end by 0 bases, with 11 bases between. CDR3 length: 14 residues. Germline lookup yields CDR1 SGHRS and CDR2 YFSETQ. Here the CDR3 DNA reads TGCGCCAGCAGCCACGGGCTACTCTCCTACGAGCAGTACTTC. Translation: CASSHGLLSYEQYF.

Worth noting for this clone: The DNA is omitted, as the CDR3 cannot be located on it reliably, and the CDR3 follows TCRdb's listing. The chain couples TRBV19 to TRBJ2-4; TRBD2, the table's D call, was not compared with the DNA. Per the germline V gene, CDR1 is LNHDA and CDR2 is SQIVND (reference sequence). The CDR3 is 14 residues long, counting both termini. This chain's CDR3 is CASSTSARVWPQYF.

This clone has just one count. The chain is built from TRBV5-6 and TRBJ2-5; the D gene is possibly TRBD1 (5 bases). The CDR3 is made up of 16 amino acids. The V gene lost 6 bases and the J gene lost 3 bases, with 21 bases spanning the gap. From germline, CDR1 is SGHDT and CDR2 YYEEEE. In nucleotides, the CDR3 is TGTGCCAGCACCGCCCCCAAGCACAGGTTTGAAGAGACCCAGTACTTC. As protein: CASTAPKHRFEETQYF.

The V and J genes are TRBV29-1 and TRBJ1-2; tentatively, D is TRBD1 (5 bases). CDR1 and CDR2 from the germline V gene are SQVTM and ANQGSEA. Trimming removed 4 bases at V and 4 bases at J, with 16 bases between. CDR3 size: 14 residues. The CDR3 protein is CSVVVGGDGYGYTF. The CDR3 nucleotides read TGCAGCGTTGTGGTGGGAGGGGACGGCTATGGCTACACCTTC.

The rearrangement links TRBV9 to TRBJ1-2, with a weak D call TRBD1 (5 bases). This CDR3 region has 14 residues. Germline lookup yields CDR1 SGDLS and CDR2 YYNGEE. V dropped 5 bases and J dropped 6 bases, with 17 bases sitting between them. CDR3 loop: CASSPHGGEDGYTF. DNA for the CDR3: TGTGCCAGCAGTCCCCACGGAGGGGAGGATGGCTACACCTTC.

J is TRBJ1-2 and V is TRBV29-1, with TRBD1 as a possible D gene (5 bases). Per germline, CDR1 SQVTM and CDR2 ANQGSEA. CDR3 size: 12 residues. V dropped 6 bases and J dropped 5 bases, with 13 bases sitting between them. CDR3 protein: CSVAETAYGYTF. In DNA form, the CDR3 reads TGCAGCGTCGCCGAGACAGCATATGGCTACACCTTC.

The chain is built from TRBV28 and TRBJ1-5; maybe TRBD1 (5 bases). Germline lookup yields CDR1 MDHEN and CDR2 SYDVKM. The CDR3 spans 16 residues. V was shortened by 6 bases and J by 5 bases, with 20 bases between the two germline ends. This CDR3 reads CASRPRGPGGYQPQHF. CDR3 DNA sequence: TGTGCCAGCAGGCCAAGGGGACCTGGGGGATATCAGCCCCAGCATTTT. Complete variable domain (other parts from reference TRBV28 and TRBJ1-5): DVKVTQSSRYLVKRTGEKVFLECVQDMDHENMFWYRQDPGLGLRLIYFSYDVKMKEKGDIPEGYSVSREKKERFSLILESASTNQTSMYLCASRPRGPGGYQPQHFGDGTRLSIL.

The chain couples TRBV15 to TRBJ2-7; D is perhaps TRBD1 (6 bases). Germline CDR1 and CDR2: LNHNV and YYDKDF (reference sequence). V was shortened by 0 bases and J by 2 bases, with 8 bases between the two germline ends. This CDR3 region has 14 residues. The CDR3 protein is CATSRDNRAYEQYF. For the CDR3, the DNA is TGTGCCACCAGCAGAGATAACAGGGCCTACGAGCAGTACTTC.

The V call is TRBV7-2, the J call TRBJ2-3; perhaps TRBD2 as D (5 bases). The CDR3 runs 14 residues. Trimming pared 2 bases from V and 1 base from J, leaving 7 bases between. The germline V gene encodes CDR1 SGHTA and CDR2 FQGNSA. The chain's CDR3 is CASSLSSGTDTQYF. In nucleotides, the CDR3 is TGTGCCAGCAGCTTAAGTAGCGGCACAGATACGCAGTATTTT.